Shown below are 17 T cell receptor beta chains from a single sample sequenced in a study of blood T cell repertoires in COVID-19. Clones were read by immunoSEQ multiplex PCR, and TCRdb kept only the in-frame ones, dropping some. The sample has some 270,000 clones, roughly 90% seen once; the top ten hold 2% to 2.5%. The sequenced material came from peripheral blood. These receptors originate from a man aged 45-65 years with acute or convalescent COVID-19.

CDR3 in amino acids: CASSLGDTKNQPQHF. The CDR3 bases are TGTGCCAGCAGCTTAGGGGACACTAAAAATCAGCCCCAGCATTTT. The chain combines TRBV11-2 with TRBJ1-5, with D possibly TRBD1 on 6 matching bases. The V end was cut by 1 base, the J end by 4 bases, with 11 bases between. The CDR3 is made up of 15 amino acids. Germline CDR1 is SGHAT and CDR2 is FQNNGV.

The V and J genes are TRBV10-3 and TRBJ2-5, with 7 bases identical to TRBD1. The CDR3 covers 12 residues. From germline, CDR1 is ENHRY and CDR2 SYGVKD. V lost 10 bases and J lost 1; bases outside the gene matches: 3. CDR3 in amino acids: CATRDSQETQYF. The DNA of the CDR3 is TGTGCCACCCGGGACAGCCAAGAGACCCAGTACTTC.

The chain is built from TRBV18 and TRBJ2-3, with 9 positions matching TRBD2. J was trimmed by 3 bases and V by 1 base; bases with no gene match: 2. CDR1 is KGHSH, CDR2 LQKENI, per germline. The CDR3 extends over 15 amino acids. This CDR3 reads CASSPLAGVTDTQYF. CDR3 sequence (DNA): TGTGCCAGCTCACCACTAGCGGGGGTGACAGATACGCAGTATTTT.

In this sample, this clone turned up once. This chain joins TRBV9 and TRBJ2-7; 9 bases are shared with TRBD1. There are 15 residues in the CDR3. Germline assignment: CDR1 SGDLS and CDR2 YYNGEE. J gave up 2 bases and V 3 bases, and 6 bases lay outside the gene matches. CDR3 DNA: TGTGCCAGCAGCGCCGGGACAGGGTCTCCCTACGAGCAGTACTTC. Protein product: CASSAGTGSPYEQYF.

CDR3 DNA: TGTGCCAGCAGGAAGACAGTAATGAACACTGAAGCTTTCTTT. Amino acid sequence: CASRKTVMNTEAFF. The chain recombines TRBV27 with TRBJ1-1; TRBD1 might be the D (5 bases). CDR1 is MNHEY and CDR2 is SMNVEV in the germline V gene (reference sequence). The V end was cut by 6 bases, the J end by 0 bases, with 11 bases between. The CDR3 extends over 14 amino acids.

V usage is TRBV15 and J usage is TRBJ2-7; 7 bases line up with TRBD2. The ends lost 5 bases at V and 5 bases at J; junction bases unmatched: 12. The CDR3 runs 15 residues. CDR1 LNHNV and CDR2 YYDKDF come from the germline V gene (reference sequence). The CDR3 spells CATSPWGGRSDEQYF. The CDR3 DNA sequence: TGTGCCACCAGCCCCTGGGGGGGACGTTCGGACGAGCAGTACTTC.

Concerning this clone: One junction end does not reproduce the germline sequence, and a read error may be involved. The gene calls are TRBV18 and TRBJ2-3; D may be TRBD2 (5 bases). The CDR3 totals 12 residues. CDR1 and CDR2 from the germline V gene are KGHSH and LQKENI. CDR3 loop: CASSFPGSTGNF. In nucleotides, the CDR3 is TGTGCCAGCTCCTTCCCCGGGTCCACCGGGAATTTT. The whole variable domain, filled in from reference TRBV18 and TRBJ2-3, reads NAGVMQNPRHLVRRRGQEARLRCSPMKGHSHVYWYRQLPEEGLKFMVYLQKENIIDESGMPKERFSAEFPKEGPSILRIQQVVRGDSAAYFCASSFPGSTGNFGPGTRLTVL.

This clone was counted once. The chain recombines TRBV7-9 with TRBJ1-2, with 7 positions matching TRBD1. CDR1 SEHNR and CDR2 FQNEAQ come from the germline V gene (reference sequence). The V segment lost 6 bases and the J segment 10 bases; nucleotides outside the gene matches: 11. The CDR3 covers 13 residues. The CDR3 loop is CASRDTGVDDYTF. CDR3 bases: TGTGCCAGCAGGGACACAGGGGTGGACGACTACACCTTC.

The rearrangement uses TRBV6-1 and TRBJ1-1, with a possible D match to TRBD1 (5 bases). CDR3 length equals 13 residues. CDR1 and CDR2 from the germline V gene are MNHNS and SASEGT. The germline V and J ends were trimmed by 2 bases and 4 bases, with 8 bases remaining between them. The CDR3 DNA reads as TGTGCCAGCAGTGAATTTAGGGGCACTGAAGCTTTCTTT. This sequence encodes CASSEFRGTEAFF.

The V gene is TRBV6-5, the J gene TRBJ2-6; D is undetermined. The CDR3 covers 16 residues. Germline V gene lookup returns CDR1 MNHEY and CDR2 SVGAGI. Trimming took off 0 bases at V and 0 bases at J, with 6 bases between the two ends. The CDR3 DNA sequence: TGTGCCAGCAGTTACTCACCGGGCTCTGGGGCCAACGTCCTGACTTTC. Translating gives CASSYSPGSGANVLTF.

V and J are TRBV28 and TRBJ1-2; D is ambiguous. V was cut by 2 bases and J by 7 bases, with 14 bases left in between. This CDR3 has 14 residues. Germline V gene data show CDR1 as MDHEN and CDR2 as SYDVKM. The CDR3 loop is CASSLESRASGYTF. DNA for the CDR3: TGTGCCAGCAGTTTAGAATCGCGGGCATCTGGCTACACCTTC.

This chain joins TRBV3-1 (or the pseudogene TRBV3-2) and TRBJ1-1; D not certain. The V gene lost 1 base and the J gene lost 3 bases, with 6 bases spanning the gap. From germline, CDR1 is LGHDT and CDR2 YNNKEL (reference sequence). The CDR3 has 13 residues. The CDR3 DNA follows: TGTGCCAGCAGCCAAGGTAGATACACTGAAGCTTTCTTT. Its protein is CASSQGRYTEAFF.

The V gene is TRBV24-1, the J gene TRBJ2-1; D remains unclear. The V end was cut by 5 bases, the J end by 10 bases, with 11 bases between. The CDR3 loop spans 12 amino acids. Germline values: CDR1 KGHDR, CDR2 SFDVKD. The DNA for the CDR3 is TGTGCCACCAGTGCTTTCGGGTGGGAGCAGTTCTTC. The encoded protein is CATSAFGWEQFF.

The rearrangement links TRBV19 to TRBJ2-3, with 7 bases matching TRBD1. V trimming: 6 bases; J trimming: 3 bases; junction bases outside the gene matches: 15. Germline V gene data show CDR1 as LNHDA and CDR2 as SQIVND (reference sequence). This CDR3 comprises 17 residues. The CDR3 DNA reads TGTGCCAGTAGGGCACAGGGGCTCTTAACTGGGACAGATACGCAGTATTTT. It translates to CASRAQGLLTGTDTQYF.

The rearrangement joins TRBV19 to TRBJ1-5; TRBD1 is a possible D gene (5 bases). Germline values: CDR1 LNHDA, CDR2 SQIVND (reference sequence). The CDR3 contains 15 residues. V dropped 3 bases and J dropped 4 bases, with 13 bases sitting between them. The CDR3 region has the DNA TGTGCCAGTAGTATTGGCCAGGGAGGGAATCAGCCCCAGCATTTT. It translates to CASSIGQGGNQPQHF.

The V and J genes are TRBV20-1 and TRBJ1-3; no clear D gene. The length of the CDR3 is 11 residues. The germline CDR1 and CDR2 sequences are DFQATT and SNEGSKA (reference sequence). The V and J ends lost 6 bases and 6 bases respectively, with 9 bases between them. For the CDR3, the DNA is TGCAGTGCCGACAAGGAAAACACCATATATTTT. Amino acids: CSADKENTIYF.

This rearrangement joins TRBV20-1 to TRBJ1-5; D gene ambiguous. The CDR3 length is 14 residues. CDR1 is DFQATT and CDR2 is SNEGSKA in the germline V gene (reference sequence). The germline V and J ends were trimmed by 3 bases and 1 base, with 10 bases remaining between them. As DNA, the CDR3 is TGCAGTGCTAGTTCTACAGCAAGCAATCAGCCCCAGCATTTT. Its protein product is CSASSTASNQPQHF.